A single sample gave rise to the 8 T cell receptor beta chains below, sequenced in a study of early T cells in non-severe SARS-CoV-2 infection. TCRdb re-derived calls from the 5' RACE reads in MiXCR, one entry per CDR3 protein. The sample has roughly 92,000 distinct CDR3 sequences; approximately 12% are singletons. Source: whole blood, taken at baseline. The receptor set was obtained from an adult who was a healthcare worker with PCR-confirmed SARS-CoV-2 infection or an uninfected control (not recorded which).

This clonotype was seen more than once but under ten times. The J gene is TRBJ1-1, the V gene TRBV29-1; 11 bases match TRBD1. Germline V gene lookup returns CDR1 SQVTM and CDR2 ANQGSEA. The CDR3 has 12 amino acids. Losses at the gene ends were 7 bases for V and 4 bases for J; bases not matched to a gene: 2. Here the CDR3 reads CSGGTGGTEAFF. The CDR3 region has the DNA TGCAGCGGAGGGACAGGGGGCACTGAAGCTTTCTTT.

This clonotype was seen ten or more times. The CDR3 reads CASSLWGVWYNEQFF. CDR3 in DNA: TGTGCCAGCAGCTTGTGGGGGGTGTGGTACAATGAGCAGTTCTTC. The rearrangement links TRBV5-6 to TRBJ2-1; possible D gene TRBD2, 6 bases. Germline V gene sequence: CDR1 SGHDT, CDR2 YYEEEE. V was clipped by 1 base and J by 4 bases, with 12 bases between them. The CDR3 is made up of 15 amino acids.

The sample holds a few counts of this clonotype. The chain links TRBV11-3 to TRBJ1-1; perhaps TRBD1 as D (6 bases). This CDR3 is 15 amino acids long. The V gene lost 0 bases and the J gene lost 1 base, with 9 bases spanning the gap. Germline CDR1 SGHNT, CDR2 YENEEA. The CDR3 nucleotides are TGTGCCAGCAGCTTAGAGGAGGGGGGGAACACTGAAGCTTTCTTT. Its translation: CASSLEEGGNTEAFF.

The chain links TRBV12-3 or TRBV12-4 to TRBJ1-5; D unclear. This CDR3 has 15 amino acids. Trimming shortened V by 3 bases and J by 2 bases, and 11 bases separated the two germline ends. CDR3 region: CASSFEAGGNQPQHF. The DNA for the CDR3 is TGTGCCAGCAGTTTCGAGGCCGGAGGCAATCAGCCCCAGCATTTT.

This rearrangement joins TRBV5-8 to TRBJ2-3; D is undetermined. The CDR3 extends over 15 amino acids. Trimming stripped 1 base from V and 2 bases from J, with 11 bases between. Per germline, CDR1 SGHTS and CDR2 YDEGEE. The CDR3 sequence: CASSLSMVTTDTQYF. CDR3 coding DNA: TGTGCCAGCAGCTTGTCGATGGTTACCACAGATACGCAGTATTTT.

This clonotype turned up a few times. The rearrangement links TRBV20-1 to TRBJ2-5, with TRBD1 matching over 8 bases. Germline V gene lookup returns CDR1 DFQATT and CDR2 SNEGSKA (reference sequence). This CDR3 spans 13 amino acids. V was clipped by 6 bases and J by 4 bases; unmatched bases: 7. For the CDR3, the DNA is TGCAGTGCCGACCGACAGGGGTCAGAGACCCAGTACTTC. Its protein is CSADRQGSETQYF.

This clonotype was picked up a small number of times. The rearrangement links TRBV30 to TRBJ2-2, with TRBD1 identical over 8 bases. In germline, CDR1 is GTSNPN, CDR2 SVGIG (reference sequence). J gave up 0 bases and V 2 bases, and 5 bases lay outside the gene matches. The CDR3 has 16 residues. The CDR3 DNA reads TGTGCCTGGAGTCCCCGGACAGGGACGAACACCGGGGAGCTGTTTTTT. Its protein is CAWSPRTGTNTGELFF.

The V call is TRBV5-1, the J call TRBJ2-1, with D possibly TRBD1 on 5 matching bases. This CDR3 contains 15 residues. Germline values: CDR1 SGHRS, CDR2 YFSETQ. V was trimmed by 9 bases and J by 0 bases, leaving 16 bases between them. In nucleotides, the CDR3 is TGCGCCACCAGACAGAACCCATTCTCCTACAATGAGCAGTTCTTC. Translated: CATRQNPFSYNEQFF.